This TCR beta chain was identified in a study of blood T cell repertoires in COVID-19. TCRdb's copy holds only in-frame clones and misses some; the assay was immunoSEQ multiplex PCR. Found here are under 500,000 clones, roughly nine tenths of them singletons; the top ten hold 0.95% to 1.3%. This clone was seen a few times. Participant ages covered 18 to 89 years across about two dozen US areas. Cohorts were assigned according to the clinical history that participants reported. The clonotype comes from a man aged 25 to 45 who had recovered from COVID-19. The sequenced sample consisted of PBMCs or T cells enriched from blood (not recorded which).

For the CDR3, the DNA is TGTGCCAGCAGACCACAACAGGGTAAACTGTTTTTT. It encodes CASRPQQGKLFF. V gene TRBV6-5 combines with J gene TRBJ1-4; D may be TRBD1 (6 bases). There are 12 residues in the CDR3. The V and J ends lost 6 bases and 11 bases respectively, with 13 bases between them. The germline CDR1 and CDR2 sequences are MNHEY and SVGAGI.